Detailed here is one T cell receptor (beta chain). Its target is not known. All patients were untreated before thyroid surgery. This sample stems from a study of metastatic and nonmetastatic thyroid tumors. For the study at large: Repertoire comparison spanned blood and tumor or nodule tissue of malignant and benign thyroid patients.

The V gene end was trimmed by 5 bases and the J gene end by 4 bases; junction bases not matched to a gene: 4. The germline V gene encodes CDR1 MDHEN and CDR2 SYDVKM. The CDR3 is 14 amino acids. The study, taken as a whole, reports: Malignant thyroid tumors reportedly had TCR beta diversity that was significantly higher than in benign nodules, in blood and tumor.

Authors' methods: Researchers built a distant-metastasis classifier for papillary thyroid cancer that drew on CDR3 differences across clinicopathological groups. TCRdb ran MiXCR on the PCR reads. The V and J calls were not made by the authors but by TCRdb's processing. The table includes 34,000 or so clones, about 20% detected once. The source material was blood. This rearrangement joins TRBV28 to TRBJ2-3; 9 bases are a match to TRBD1. The clonotype was recovered from a female donor with papillary thyroid cancer or a benign thyroid nodule (not recorded which). Some clones in this sample may be carry-over from other donors' samples. The CDR3 spells CASSGTGLADTQYF. The CDR3 DNA is TGTGCCAGCAGTGGGACAGGGCTTGCAGATACGCAGTATTTT.